This T cell receptor (beta chain) was observed in a study of T cells in Graves' hyperthyroidism and ophthalmopathy. The CDR3 extends over 12 amino acids. V gave up 3 bases and J gave up 10 bases, with 9 bases separating them. Per the germline V gene, CDR1 is LNHNV and CDR2 is YYDKDF (reference sequence). RNA transcripts served as the template for amplifying TCR beta CDR3 regions. HTBI primers were employed in a first-round RT-PCR of the TCR CDR3. MiXCR, run by TCRdb on the multiplex PCR reads, gives a single entry per CDR3 protein. The sample lists fewer than 650,000 distinct CDR3 sequences; 46% were seen once.

The material sequenced was peripheral blood or thyroid tissue (not recorded which). This receptor was obtained from an adult woman with Graves' disease, either hyperthyroidism or ophthalmopathy (not recorded which). The V and J genes are TRBV15 and TRBJ1-4; the D gene is possibly TRBD1 (5 bases). CDR3 bases: TGTGCCACCAGCAGCTACGGGGGAAAACTGTTTTTT. It translates to CATSSYGGKLFF.